The source of this T cell receptor (beta chain) is a study of graft-versus-host responses after intestinal transplantation. General study findings and limits: Researchers found GvH clones in recipient marrow, and some showed up first in ileum or blood. With peak circulating GvH clone levels came an association with early post-transplant HvG declines.

As regards this clone: Its antigen is unidentified.

Assay: immunoSEQ multiplex PCR; the TCRdb copy retains only in-frame clones and omits some. In the table there are around 97,000 clones, 91% of which are singletons. Trimming at V came to 1 base and at J to 7 bases, leaving 5 bases not matched to a gene. The CDR3 totals 14 residues. Germline CDR1 and CDR2: SEHNR and FQNEAQ (reference sequence). The J gene is TRBJ1-2, the V gene TRBV7-9, with 8 bases that match TRBD1. This TCR was recovered from a human donor who was the organ donor for an intestinal transplant. This sample comprised unstimulated CD4+ T cells sorted from spleen or lymph node cells, obtained before transplant. The CDR3 reads CASSLVSGGRGYTF. The CDR3 region has the DNA TGTGCCAGCAGCTTAGTGTCAGGGGGCCGTGGCTACACCTTC.